This note documents a single TCR beta chain sequence. Its antigen is undetermined. These data belong to a study of T-cell memory formation after mild COVID-19. Study-wide results and caveats: Second-wave clones reaching peak frequency on day 37 lacked confirmed SARS-CoV-2 specificity. Pre-infection memory already had some responding clones, implying cross-reactive memory joined.

V was cut by 4 bases and J by 7 bases, with 13 bases left in between. CDR1 and CDR2 from the germline V gene are LNHNV and YYDKDF (reference sequence). The CDR3 has 13 amino acids. TCRdb reprocessed the 5' RACE reads via MiXCR and lists one record per CDR3 protein. The sample lists just over 350,000 distinct CDR3 sequences, under 15% seen once, with about 22% in the top ten. The sequenced sample was PBMCs or a T cell subset sorted from them (not recorded which). The TCR comes from a man aged 18 to 29 who had mild COVID-19 (a few samples of this study predate the infection). Cell type and time point are not known. V gene TRBV15 combines with J gene TRBJ1-1; D not resolved. CDR3: CATSTENRGEAFF. The CDR3 DNA reads TGTGCCACCAGCACAGAGAATCGTGGTGAAGCTTTCTTT. Using reference TRBV15 and TRBJ1-1 for the parts outside the CDR3, the full variable domain is DAMVIQNPRYQVTQFGKPVTLSCSQTLNHNVMYWYQQKSSQAPKLLFHYYDKDFNNEADTPDNFQSRRPNTSFCFLDIRSPGLGDTAMYLCATSTENRGEAFFGQGTRLTVV.